This T cell receptor (beta chain) is from a study of T cell repertoires in cytomegalovirus infection. About the research overall: Indicated by public TCR beta signatures were CMV infection and matching HLA type.

TCRdb recomputed calls from the reads with MiXCR, one row per CDR3 protein. The data contain some 680,000 distinct CDR3 sequences, 35% to 45% of them seen just once; the ten biggest clones take up around 2.6%. CDR1 and CDR2 from the germline V gene are SGHVS and FQNEAQ. V gave up 5 bases and J gave up 3 bases, with 14 bases separating them. This CDR3 contains 15 residues. With regard to this clonotype: This may come from a read error, since a much larger clone is one base off. This likely comes from a read error, as the CDR3 has no conserved phenylalanine or tryptophan at its end.

This TCR came from a human donor in good health (CMV status not recorded). Some clones in this sample may be carry-over from other donors' samples. V gene TRBV7-8 combines with J gene TRBJ1-5, with D maybe TRBD1 (5 bases). The sequencing sample was made of PBMCs. The CDR3 region has the DNA TGTGCCAGCAGCCCGGGACGCGTGGTCAATCAGCCCCAGCATTTA. Residues: CASSPGRVVNQPQHL.